Listed below are T cell receptor beta chains from one sample, sequenced in a study of blood T cell repertoires in COVID-19. Sequenced by immunoSEQ multiplex PCR; TCRdb stores in-frame clones only, minus some. The data contain about 120,000 clones, approximately 87% of them singletons. Sequencing input: peripheral blood. The receptors come from a man aged 65 to 79 who had recovered from COVID-19. Both conserved end residues are part of each CDR3. The D gene is left open where the match is weak. For some rows the clone size is stated as once, few or many, or as a class when expanded; others skip it.

TRBJ2-2	14	TRBV6-5	TRBD1	-	TGTGCCATCCAACAGGGGGCGAACACCGGGGAGCTGTTTTTT	CAIQQGANTGELFF
TRBJ2-1	14	TRBV2	-	-	TGTGCCAGCACCGAAGACGGACACGTTGTAGAGCAGTTCTTC	CASTEDGHVVEQFF
TRBJ2-5	13	TRBV5-1	-	-	TGCGCCAGCAGCTTGGCGGCGGATGAGACCCAGTACTTC	CASSLAADETQYF
TRBJ1-3	14	TRBV30	-	-	TGTGCCTGGGGGGCCCTCTTCTCTGGAAACACCATATATTTT	CAWGALFSGNTIYF
TRBJ2-1	14	TRBV5-1	TRBD2	-	TGCGCCAGCAGCTGGGGGGGACTAGACAATGAGCAGTTCTTC	CASSWGGLDNEQFF
TRBJ2-5	18	TRBV28	TRBD1	few	TGTGCCAGCAGAGTCCCTTGGGGGACAGGGGCTTACCAAGAGACCCAGTACTTC	CASRVPWGTGAYQETQYF
TRBJ1-2	15	TRBV6-6	-	-	TGTGCCAGCAGTTACGGTACAGAGAAGGGGTATGGCTACACCTTC	CASSYGTEKGYGYTF
TRBJ2-1	13	TRBV27	-	once	TGTGCCAGCAGTGCCAGAGGGGGATCGTTGCAGTTCTTC	CASSARGGSLQFF
TRBJ2-3	14	TRBV10-3	TRBD2	-	TGTGCCATCAGCAAGCGGGAGCAAACAGATACGCAGTATTTT	CAISKREQTDTQYF
TRBJ2-3	12	TRBV29-1	TRBD2	-	TGCAGTATAGCGGGGTTCACAGATACGCAGTATTTT	CSIAGFTDTQYF
TRBJ2-2	13	TRBV7-3	-	-	TGTGCCAGCAGCCTACGGAACACCGGGGAGCTGTTTTTT	CASSLRNTGELFF
TRBJ2-3	14	TRBV7-2	-	-	TGTGCCAGCAGCTTAACGGCGGGCACAGATACGCAGTATTTT	CASSLTAGTDTQYF
TRBJ2-3	14	TRBV29-1	TRBD2	-	TGCAGCGTTTTAGGCGGGAGAATTTCAGATACGCAGTATTTT	CSVLGGRISDTQYF
TRBJ1-2	15	TRBV24-1	-	-	TGTGCCACCAGTGATTTAGGGGGACCCACGTATGGCTACACCTTC	CATSDLGGPTYGYTF
TRBJ2-1	16	TRBV7-3	TRBD2	-	TGTGCCAGCAGCCCCCCAGGGCGGGAGGGTAGCAATGAGCAGTTCTTC	CASSPPGREGSNEQFF
TRBJ1-1	15	TRBV19	-	few	TGTGCCAGTAGTAGGGGAGGACATCTGAACACTGAAGCTTTCTTT	CASSRGGHLNTEAFF
TRBJ2-1	17	TRBV7-3	TRBD2	-	TGTGCCAGCAGCTCGATTCCCGGGACTAGCGACCGGAGTGAGCAGTTCTTC	CASSSIPGTSDRSEQFF
TRBJ2-2	15	TRBV19	TRBD2	-	TGTGCCAGTAGTGCCCGCGGGGGGGCCCACGGGGAGCTGTTTTTT	CASSARGGAHGELFF
TRBJ1-2	14	TRBV28	TRBD1	-	TGTGCCAGCAGTGGGGACAGGGGAAACTATGGCTACACCTTC	CASSGDRGNYGYTF
TRBJ2-3	12	TRBV20-1	-	-	TGCAGTGCTAGTGACAGATGGAGTACGCAGTATTTT	CSASDRWSTQYF
TRBJ1-4	16	TRBV5-1	TRBD1	-	TGCGCCAGCAGCCCGGCCGCGGCAGGGGGCCTTGAAAAACTGTTTTTT	CASSPAAAGGLEKLFF
TRBJ1-4	14	TRBV5-1	-	-	TGCGCCAGCAGCCCGACAGGCACTAATGAAAAACTGTTTTTT	CASSPTGTNEKLFF
TRBJ1-3	14	TRBV9	-	-	TGTGCCAGCAGCCCTAACAGGGTTGGAAACACCATATATTTT	CASSPNRVGNTIYF
TRBJ1-5	14	TRBV6-6	TRBD1	-	TGTGCCAGCAGTTCCAACAGGGGGCCCGGGTCCCAGCATTTT	CASSSNRGPGSQHF
TRBJ2-2	14	TRBV2	TRBD2	-	TGTGCCAGCAGTGACCCAAGCGGGGCCGGGGAGCTGTTTTTT	CASSDPSGAGELFF
TRBJ2-1	14	TRBV20-1	TRBD1	-	TGCAGTGCTAGTCTCTCGACAGGGGACACTGAGCAGTTCTTC	CSASLSTGDTEQFF
TRBJ2-2	15	TRBV4-3	-	-	TGCGCCAGCAGCCAAGCCGCGGGGTACACCGGGGAGCTGTTTTTT	CASSQAAGYTGELFF
TRBJ1-5	14	TRBV27	-	-	TGTGCCAGCAGCCGGCGGGGGCACAATCAGCCCCAGCATTTT	CASSRRGHNQPQHF
TRBJ1-5	15	TRBV28	-	-	TGTGCCAGCAGCAACCCAGGGTTAAGCAATCAGCCCCAGCATTTT	CASSNPGLSNQPQHF
TRBJ1-6	15	TRBV2	-	-	TGTGCCAGCAGTGGGGAGGGGGGTAATAATTCACCCCTCCACTTT	CASSGEGGNNSPLHF
TRBJ1-5	18	TRBV5-6	TRBD1	once	TGTGCCAGCAGCCCGTCCGGGACAGGAACCCTTTGGGGGCAGCCCCAGCATTTT	CASSPSGTGTLWGQPQHF
TRBJ2-3	16	TRBV9	-	-	TGTGCCAGCAGCCCCTCGCAGTCACAGATTACAGATACGCAGTATTTT	CASSPSQSQITDTQYF
TRBJ2-1	16	TRBV6-2/TRBV6-3	-	-	TGTGCCAGCAGCTTCCCGGCTAGCGCAATCTACAATGAGCAGTTCTTC	CASSFPASAIYNEQFF
TRBJ2-7	15	TRBV5-1	-	-	TGCGCCAGCAGCTTGAGGGAGCTTGGCTCCTACGAGCAGTACTTC	CASSLRELGSYEQYF
TRBJ2-5	14	TRBV27	TRBD2	-	TGTGCCAGCAGTTTGGGGGGGGTCTGGGAGACCCAGTACTTC	CASSLGGVWETQYF
TRBJ2-7	13	TRBV19	-	-	TGTGCCAGTAGTAATCCAGGGCAGGACGAGCAGTACTTC	CASSNPGQDEQYF
TRBJ2-5	17	TRBV7-3	TRBD2	-	TGTGCCAGCAGCTTAGCGGGAGGGCCGAGACTAAAAGAGACCCAGTACTTC	CASSLAGGPRLKETQYF
TRBJ2-3	15	TRBV30	TRBD1	few	TGTGCCTGGAGGCCGACAGGGGCAAGCACAGATACGCAGTATTTT	CAWRPTGASTDTQYF
TRBJ2-5	15	TRBV5-1	TRBD2	-	TGCGCCAGCAGCTTGGTGGGACTAGTAGGAGAGACCCAGTACTTC	CASSLVGLVGETQYF
TRBJ2-7	10	TRBV2	-	-	TGTGCCAGCAGTGCCAGGGAGCAGTACTTC	CASSAREQYF
TRBJ2-7	16	TRBV27	TRBD1	-	TGTGCCAGCAGTTCCGTCGGGACAGGGAGGTTCTACGAGCAGTACTTC	CASSSVGTGRFYEQYF
TRBJ2-5	16	TRBV11-1	-	once	TGTGCCAGCAGCTCCCCCGTCGGGGAGGCGGGGGAGACCCAGTACTTC	CASSSPVGEAGETQYF
TRBJ2-5	16	TRBV7-2	TRBD2	-	TGTGCCAGCAGCTTGGGACTAGCGGGAGATGGGGAGACCCAGTACTTC	CASSLGLAGDGETQYF
TRBJ1-1	13	TRBV2	TRBD1	-	TGTGCCAGTCTACAGGGGGACGGTACTGAAGCTTTCTTT	CASLQGDGTEAFF
TRBJ1-2	14	TRBV2	-	once	TGTGCCAGCAGTGTTCGAGTTCTTAGCTATGGCTACACCTTC	CASSVRVLSYGYTF
TRBJ2-1	15	TRBV28	-	-	TGTGCCAGCAGTCCACGACAGGTCTCCTACAATGAGCAGTTCTTC	CASSPRQVSYNEQFF
TRBJ2-7	21	TRBV14	TRBD2	-	TGTGCCAGCAGCCAAGACGTGTGGGCCCGAGGGAGATGGGAGGGCGTCTACGAGCAGTACTTC	CASSQDVWARGRWEGVYEQYF
TRBJ2-7	15	TRBV5-8	TRBD1	-	TGTGCCAGTCCGGGTTTAGGGACAGGATCCTACGAGCAGTACTTC	CASPGLGTGSYEQYF
TRBJ2-5	13	TRBV5-1	-	-	TGCGCCAGCAGCGTCCAGGGATCCGAGACCCAGTACTTC	CASSVQGSETQYF
TRBJ2-7	14	TRBV5-1	TRBD2	few	TGCGCCAGCCGGACTAGCGGGGTCTCCTACGAGCAGTACTTC	CASRTSGVSYEQYF
TRBJ1-3	15	TRBV6-6	-	-	TGTGCCAGCAGTCCCACGACGGGGAATGGAAACACCATATATTTT	CASSPTTGNGNTIYF
TRBJ1-4	16	TRBV18	TRBD1	-	TGTGCCAGCTCATTTACAGGGGGTACAGCTAATGAAAAACTGTTTTTT	CASSFTGGTANEKLFF
TRBJ2-5	15	TRBV6-2/TRBV6-3	-	once	TGTGCCAGCAGCTCCTTTGGCGGGGTGCGGGAGACCCAGTACTTC	CASSSFGGVRETQYF
TRBJ2-5	13	TRBV29-1	-	-	TGCAGCGTGGGGGGTGGGGAACAAGAGACCCAGTACTTC	CSVGGGEQETQYF
TRBJ1-6	15	TRBV28	-	-	TGTGCCAGCAGGGGGGCAGGGTTCTATAATTCACCCCTCCACTTT	CASRGAGFYNSPLHF
TRBJ1-2	15	TRBV5-1	TRBD1	-	TGCGCCAGCAGCCCCGGGACAGGGGGCGCGAGGGGCTACACCTTC	CASSPGTGGARGYTF
TRBJ2-5	14	TRBV3-1/TRBV3-2	TRBD2	-	TGTGCCAGCAGCCCCCCGACTAGCCGGGAGACCCAGTACTTC	CASSPPTSRETQYF
TRBJ1-1	16	TRBV5-4	-	-	TGTGCCAGCAGCTTTCAGGAGGAAACTGTGAACACTGAAGCTTTCTTT	CASSFQEETVNTEAFF
TRBJ1-1	15	TRBV7-2	-	-	TGTGCCAGCAGCTCCCAGGCAGGGGTGAACACTGAAGCTTTCTTT	CASSSQAGVNTEAFF
TRBJ2-6	17	TRBV5-8	-	-	TGTGCCAGCAGCTTGTGGGGTCGAGGGTCTGGGGCCAACGTCCTGACTTTC	CASSLWGRGSGANVLTF